Each of the 10 T cell receptor beta chains below was sequenced from the same sample in a study of beta chain features in type 1 diabetes. Expressed TCRB transcripts were sequenced after all isolated RNA was converted to cDNA. This table comes from immunoSEQ multiplex PCR, and its TCRdb copy is limited to in-frame clones, with some not included. There are 150,000 to 190,000 clones in the sample; around 10% occur only once, and about 2.1% lies in the top ten. What was sequenced was central memory CD4+ T cells from blood. The receptors derive from a man aged 18 to 29 in good health.

The V and J genes are TRBV7-9 and TRBJ1-6; D uncertain. CDR1 is SEHNR and CDR2 is FQNEAQ in the germline V gene (reference sequence). This CDR3 has 16 amino acids. Deletions cut 5 bases from V and 6 bases from J, with 17 bases between. The CDR3 sequence: CASSPQGGRSNSPLHF. CDR3 DNA: TGTGCCAGCAGCCCCCAAGGCGGCAGGAGTAATTCACCCCTCCACTTT.

This clone was seen repeatedly, ten times or more. The CDR3 here is CSVEPEGMNIQYF. CDR3 DNA sequence: TGCAGCGTTGAGCCAGAGGGAATGAACATTCAGTACTTC. This chain uses TRBV29-1 with TRBJ2-4, with a possible D match to TRBD2 (5 bases). Trimming shortened V by 3 bases and J by 7 bases, and 13 bases separated the two germline ends. The CDR3 spans 13 residues. Germline values: CDR1 SQVTM, CDR2 ANQGSEA.

In its sample, this clone was seen a few times. Here the CDR3 DNA reads TGTGCCAGCAGCTTAACTAGGGAAACTGAAGCTTTCTTT. Translating it yields CASSLTRETEAFF. V and J are TRBV7-3 and TRBJ1-1; D not resolved. Germline V gene lookup returns CDR1 SGHTA and CDR2 FQGTGA. CDR3 length equals 13 residues. V was shortened by 0 bases and J by 5 bases, with 7 bases between the two germline ends. Full variable domain (outside the CDR3, taken from reference TRBV7-3 and TRBJ1-1): GAGVSQTPSNKVTEKGKYVELRCDPISGHTALYWYRQSLGQGPEFLIYFQGTGAADDSGLPNDRFFAVRPEGSVSTLKIQRTERGDSAVYLCASSLTRETEAFFGQGTRLTVV.

The J gene is TRBJ1-4, the V gene TRBV27; tentatively, D is TRBD1 (6 bases). This CDR3 has 15 amino acids. Germline CDR1 and CDR2: MNHEY and SMNVEV (reference sequence). Trimming cost V 4 bases and J 5 bases, with 14 bases left between them. CDR3: CASSSRTAVNEKLFF. DNA of the CDR3: TGTGCCAGCAGTTCTCGGACAGCGGTAAATGAAAAACTGTTTTTT.

This clone has more than one count but fewer than ten. The chain carries TRBV11-2 and TRBJ1-6; the D is unclear. The CDR3 contains 16 residues. Between the trimmed V and J ends, which lost 1 base and 6 bases, there was a span of 13 bases. Germline V CDR1 and CDR2: SGHAT, FQNNGV. The CDR3 nucleotides read TGTGCCAGCAGCTTAGCGGGTAATACGCCTAATTCACCCCTCCACTTT. The encoded protein is CASSLAGNTPNSPLHF.

The chain has TRBV5-8 and TRBJ2-5; weak D call: TRBD1 (6 bases). Trimming stripped 0 bases from V and 1 base from J, with 7 bases between. Germline V CDR1 and CDR2: SGHTS, YDEGEE. The CDR3 spans 14 residues. The CDR3 DNA sequence: TGTGCCAGCAGCTTGGGGGACACCCAAGAGACCCAGTACTTC. It codes for CASSLGDTQETQYF.

This clone was observed a handful of times. V and J are TRBV5-6 and TRBJ2-2; D remains unclear. CDR3 length equals 14 residues. Germline values: CDR1 SGHDT, CDR2 YYEEEE. The V end was cut by 0 bases, the J end by 4 bases, with 7 bases between. CDR3: CASSLEPSTGELFF. The DNA of the CDR3 is TGTGCCAGCAGCTTGGAGCCATCCACCGGGGAGCTGTTTTTT.

This chain uses TRBV13 with TRBJ1-3; D is perhaps TRBD1 (5 bases). Germline CDR1 PRHDT, CDR2 FYEKMQ (reference sequence). This CDR3 has 15 amino acids. V was cut by 2 bases and J by 0 bases, with 8 bases left in between. The CDR3: CASSLNRNSGNTIYF. Here the CDR3 DNA reads TGTGCCAGCAGCTTAAACAGGAACTCTGGAAACACCATATATTTT.

The V and J genes are TRBV9 and TRBJ2-3; D tentatively fits TRBD1 or TRBD2 (5 bases each). With 0 bases removed from V and 1 base from J, the gap between germline ends came to 12 bases. CDR3 length: 16 residues. The germline gives CDR1 SGDLS, CDR2 YYNGEE. The CDR3 protein is CASSVAPSRGTDTQYF. In nucleotides, the CDR3 is TGTGCCAGCAGCGTAGCCCCTAGCAGGGGCACAGATACGCAGTATTTT.

The chain links TRBV7-2 to TRBJ2-5; D assignment may be TRBD1 or TRBD2 (6 bases each). The CDR3 has 13 amino acids. Germline V lookup: CDR1 SGHTA, CDR2 FQGNSA. The germline V and J ends were trimmed by 4 bases and 1 base, with 7 bases remaining between them. CDR3 bases: TGTGCCAGCAGCTCGGGGGCCCAAGAGACCCAGTACTTC. Its translation is CASSSGAQETQYF.